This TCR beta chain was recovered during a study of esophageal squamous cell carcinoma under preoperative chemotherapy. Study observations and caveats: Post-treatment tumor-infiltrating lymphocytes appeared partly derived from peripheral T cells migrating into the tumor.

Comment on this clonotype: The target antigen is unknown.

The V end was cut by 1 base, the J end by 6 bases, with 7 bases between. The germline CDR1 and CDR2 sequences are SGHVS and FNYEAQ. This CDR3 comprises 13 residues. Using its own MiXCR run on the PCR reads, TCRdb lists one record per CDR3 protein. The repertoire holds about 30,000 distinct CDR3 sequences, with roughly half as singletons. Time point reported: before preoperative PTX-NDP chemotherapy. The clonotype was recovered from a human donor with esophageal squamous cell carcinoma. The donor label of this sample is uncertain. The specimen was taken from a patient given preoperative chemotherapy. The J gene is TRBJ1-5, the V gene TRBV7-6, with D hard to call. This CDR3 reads CASSLGGIQPQHF. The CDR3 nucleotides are TGTGCCAGCAGCTTAGGAGGGATTCAGCCCCAGCATTTT. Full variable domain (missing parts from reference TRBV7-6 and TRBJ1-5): GAGVSQSPRYKVTKRGQDVALRCDPISGHVSLYWYRQALGQGPEFLTYFNYEAQQDKSGLPNDRFSAERPEGSISTLTIQRTEQRDSAMYRCASSLGGIQPQHFGDGTRLSIL.